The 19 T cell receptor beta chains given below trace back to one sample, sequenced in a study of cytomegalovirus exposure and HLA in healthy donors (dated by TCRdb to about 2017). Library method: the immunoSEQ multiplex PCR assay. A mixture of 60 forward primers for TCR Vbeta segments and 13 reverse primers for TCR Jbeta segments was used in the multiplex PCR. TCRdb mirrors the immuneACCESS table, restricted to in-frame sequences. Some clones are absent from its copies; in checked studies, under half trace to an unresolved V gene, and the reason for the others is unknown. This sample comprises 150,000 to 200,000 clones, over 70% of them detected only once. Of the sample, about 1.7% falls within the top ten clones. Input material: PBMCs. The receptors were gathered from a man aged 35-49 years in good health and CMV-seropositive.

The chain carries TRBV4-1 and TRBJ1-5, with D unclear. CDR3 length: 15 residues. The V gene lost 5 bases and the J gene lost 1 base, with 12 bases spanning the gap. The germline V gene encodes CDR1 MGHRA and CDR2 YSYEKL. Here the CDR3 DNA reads TGCGCCAGCAGCTTTACGGCCGGGAGCAATCAGCCCCAGCATTTT. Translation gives CASSFTAGSNQPQHF.

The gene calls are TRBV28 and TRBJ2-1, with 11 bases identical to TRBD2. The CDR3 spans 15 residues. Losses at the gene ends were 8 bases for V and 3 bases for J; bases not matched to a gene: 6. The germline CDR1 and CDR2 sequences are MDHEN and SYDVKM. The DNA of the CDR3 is TGTGCCAGCCTGGCCGGGACTAGCGGCTACAATGAGCAGTTCTTC. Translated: CASLAGTSGYNEQFF. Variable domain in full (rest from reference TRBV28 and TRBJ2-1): DVKVTQSSRYLVKRTGEKVFLECVQDMDHENMFWYRQDPGLGLRLIYFSYDVKMKEKGDIPEGYSVSREKKERFSLILESASTNQTSMYLCASLAGTSGYNEQFFGPGTRLTVL.

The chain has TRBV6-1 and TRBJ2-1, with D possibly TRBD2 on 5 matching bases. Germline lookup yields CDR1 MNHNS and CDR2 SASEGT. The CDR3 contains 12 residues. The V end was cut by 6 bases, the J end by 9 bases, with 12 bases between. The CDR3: CASRMRAGEQFF. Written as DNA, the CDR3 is TGTGCCAGCAGGATGAGGGCGGGTGAGCAGTTCTTC.

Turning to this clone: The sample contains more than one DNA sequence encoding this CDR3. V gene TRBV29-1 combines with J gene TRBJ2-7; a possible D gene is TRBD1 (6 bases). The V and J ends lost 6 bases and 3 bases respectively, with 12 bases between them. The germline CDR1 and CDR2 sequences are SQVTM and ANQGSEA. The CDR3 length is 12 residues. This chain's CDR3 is CSVGTSSYEQYF. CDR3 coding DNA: TGCAGCGTCGGGACATCGAGCTACGAGCAGTACTTC.

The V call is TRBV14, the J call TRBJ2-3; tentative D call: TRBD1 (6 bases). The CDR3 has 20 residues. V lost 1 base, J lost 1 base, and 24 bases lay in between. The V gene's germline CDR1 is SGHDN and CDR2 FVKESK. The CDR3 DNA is TGTGCCAGCAGCCAAGGTACTTTTGTAATGGGACACTCGGGCACAGATACGCAGTATTTT. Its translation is CASSQGTFVMGHSGTDTQYF.

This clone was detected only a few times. The CDR3 here is CASSEQGETEAFF. The CDR3 region has the DNA TGTGCCAGCAGTGAACAGGGTGAGACTGAAGCTTTCTTT. The genes are TRBV2 and TRBJ1-1; weak D call: TRBD1 (5 bases). Germline V gene data show CDR1 as SNHLY and CDR2 as FYNNEI. Between the trimmed V and J ends, which lost 2 bases and 5 bases, there was a span of 9 bases. CDR3 size: 13 residues.

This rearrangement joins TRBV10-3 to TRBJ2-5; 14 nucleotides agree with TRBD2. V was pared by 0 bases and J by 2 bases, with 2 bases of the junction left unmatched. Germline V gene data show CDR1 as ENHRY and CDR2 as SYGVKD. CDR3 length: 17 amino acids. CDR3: CAISESTSGRGQETQYF. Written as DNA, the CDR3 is TGTGCCATCAGTGAGTCGACTAGCGGGAGGGGACAAGAGACCCAGTACTTC.

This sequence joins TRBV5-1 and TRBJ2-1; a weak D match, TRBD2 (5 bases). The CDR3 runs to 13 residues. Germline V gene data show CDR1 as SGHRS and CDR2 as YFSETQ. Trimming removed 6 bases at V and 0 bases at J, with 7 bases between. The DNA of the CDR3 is TGCGCCAGCATGGCGGGCTCCTACAATGAGCAGTTCTTC. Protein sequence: CASMAGSYNEQFF.

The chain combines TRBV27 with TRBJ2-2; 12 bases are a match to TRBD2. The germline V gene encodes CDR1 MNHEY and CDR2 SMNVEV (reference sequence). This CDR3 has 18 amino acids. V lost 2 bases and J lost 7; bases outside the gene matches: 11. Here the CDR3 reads CASSLTPPTSGRIGELFF. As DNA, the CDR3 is TGTGCCAGCAGTTTAACCCCCCCGACTAGCGGGAGAATCGGGGAGCTGTTTTTT.

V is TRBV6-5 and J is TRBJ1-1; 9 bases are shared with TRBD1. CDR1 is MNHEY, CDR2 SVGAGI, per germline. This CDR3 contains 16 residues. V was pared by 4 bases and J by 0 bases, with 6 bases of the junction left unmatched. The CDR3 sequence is CASSLSTGGLNTEAFF. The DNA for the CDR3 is TGTGCCAGCAGTTTATCGACAGGGGGGCTGAACACTGAAGCTTTCTTT.

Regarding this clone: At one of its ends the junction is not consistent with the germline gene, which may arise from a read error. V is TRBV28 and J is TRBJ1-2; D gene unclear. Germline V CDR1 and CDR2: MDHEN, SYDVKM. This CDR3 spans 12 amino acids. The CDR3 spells CASSNPGYDYTF. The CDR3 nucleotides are TGTGCCAGCAGTAATCCCGGGTATGACTACACCTTC.

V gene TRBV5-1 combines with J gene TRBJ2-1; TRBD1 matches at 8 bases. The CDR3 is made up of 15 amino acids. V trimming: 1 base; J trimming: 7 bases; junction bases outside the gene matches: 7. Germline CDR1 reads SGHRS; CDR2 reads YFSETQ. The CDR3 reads CASSLPGGPDNEQFF. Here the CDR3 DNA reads TGCGCCAGCAGCTTGCCAGGGGGCCCTGATAATGAGCAGTTCTTC.

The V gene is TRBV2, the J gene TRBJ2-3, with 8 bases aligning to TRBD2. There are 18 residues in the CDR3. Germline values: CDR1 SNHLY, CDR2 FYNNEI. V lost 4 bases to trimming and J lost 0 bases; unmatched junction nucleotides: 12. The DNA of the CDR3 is TGTGCCAGCAGTGCCCCAACGATACTAGCGGATAGCACAGATACGCAGTATTTT. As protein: CASSAPTILADSTDTQYF.

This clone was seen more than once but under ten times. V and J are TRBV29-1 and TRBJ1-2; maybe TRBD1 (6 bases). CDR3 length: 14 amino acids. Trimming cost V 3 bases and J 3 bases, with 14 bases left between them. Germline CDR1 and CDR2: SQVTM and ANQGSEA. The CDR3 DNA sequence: TGCAGCGTTGACCCCCCAGGGGTGGACTATGGCTACACCTTC. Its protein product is CSVDPPGVDYGYTF.

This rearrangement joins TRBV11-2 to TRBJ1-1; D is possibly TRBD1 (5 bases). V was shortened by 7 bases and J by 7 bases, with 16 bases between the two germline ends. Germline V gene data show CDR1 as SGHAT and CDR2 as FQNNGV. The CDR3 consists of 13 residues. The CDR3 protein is CASTTNLRGEAFF. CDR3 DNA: TGTGCCAGCACCACAAATTTAAGGGGTGAAGCTTTCTTT.

This CDR3 reads CASSFGGAPETQYF. The CDR3 nucleotides are TGTGCCAGCAGCTTTGGGGGGGCCCCAGAGACCCAGTACTTC. The chain recombines TRBV5-6 with TRBJ2-5; TRBD2 might be the D (7 bases). The CDR3 runs 14 residues. The germline V and J ends were trimmed by 2 bases and 4 bases, with 12 bases remaining between them. CDR1 SGHDT and CDR2 YYEEEE come from the germline V gene. The complete variable domain, with remaining parts taken from reference TRBV5-6 and TRBJ2-5, reads DAGVTQSPTHLIKTRGQQVTLRCSPKSGHDTVSWYQQALGQGPQFIFQYYEEEERQRGNFPDRFSGHQFPNYSSELNVNALLLGDSALYLCASSFGGAPETQYFGPGTRLLVL.

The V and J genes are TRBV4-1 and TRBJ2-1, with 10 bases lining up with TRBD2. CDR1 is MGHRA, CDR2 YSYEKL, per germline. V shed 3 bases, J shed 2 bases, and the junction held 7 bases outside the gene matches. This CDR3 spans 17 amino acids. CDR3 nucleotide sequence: TGCGCCAGCAGCCAGAGAATCGGGACTAGCGCCTACAATGAGCAGTTCTTC. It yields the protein CASSQRIGTSAYNEQFF.

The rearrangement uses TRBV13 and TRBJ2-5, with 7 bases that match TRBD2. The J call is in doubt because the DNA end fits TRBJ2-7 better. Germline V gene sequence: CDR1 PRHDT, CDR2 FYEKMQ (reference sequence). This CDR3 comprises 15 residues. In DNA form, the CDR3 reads TGTGCCAGCAGCTCCCGCGGTCTAGCGGTCTACGAGCAGTACTTC. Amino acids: CASSSRGLAVYEQYF.

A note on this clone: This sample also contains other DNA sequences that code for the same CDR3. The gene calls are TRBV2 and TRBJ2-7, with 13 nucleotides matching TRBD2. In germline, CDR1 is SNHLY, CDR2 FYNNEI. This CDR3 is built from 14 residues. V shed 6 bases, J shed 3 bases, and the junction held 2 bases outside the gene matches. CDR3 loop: CASRRTSGSYEQYF. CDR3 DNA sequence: TGTGCCAGCAGGCGGACTAGCGGGAGCTACGAGCAGTACTTC. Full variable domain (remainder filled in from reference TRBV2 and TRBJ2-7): EPEVTQTPSHQVTQMGQEVILRCVPISNHLYFYWYRQILGQKVEFLVSFYNNEISEKSEIFDDQFSVERPDGSNFTLKIRSTKLEDSAMYFCASRRTSGSYEQYFGPGTRLTVT.